Below are 3 T cell receptor beta chains sequenced from a single sample in a study of T and B cells in COVID-19 patients (dated by TCRdb to 2020 to 2021). The sample was run on an Illumina MiSeq. TRB rearrangements were amplified by multiplex PCR with BIOMED2 TRB-A/B primer pools. TCRdb's own reprocessing of the public reads used fastp at Q25 and MiXCR and kept productive beta chains. Entries that share a CDR3 protein sequence are merged under the most common genes and DNA. In all, the sample holds 1,500 to 2,000 distinct CDR3 sequences, and 23% of those were seen once. The ten largest account for roughly three fifths of the sample. Genomic DNA extracted from blood was used in amounts of roughly 250-500 ng for amplification of TRB repertoires. The sequencing input was blood. The receptors come from a human donor with active COVID-19.

In this sample, this clonotype is medium-sized. V gene TRBV5-5 combines with J gene TRBJ1-6, with 10 bases that match TRBD1. The CDR3 spans 15 residues. Germline trimming cut 4 bases from V and 4 bases from J; bases unmatched to any gene: 2. Germline loops: CDR1 SGHKS, CDR2 YYEKEE (reference sequence). The CDR3 spells CASSRGQGYNSPLHF. The CDR3 DNA follows: TGTGCCAGCAGCCGGGGACAGGGGTATAATTCACCCCTCCACTTT.

The chain combines TRBV20-1 with TRBJ2-5, with 7 nucleotides matching TRBD1. J was trimmed by 3 bases and V by 3 bases; bases with no gene match: 13. Germline CDR1 and CDR2: DFQATT and SNEGSKA (reference sequence). This CDR3 is built from 16 residues. The CDR3 nucleotides read TGCAGTGCTAGTGATGGGCCTCTCGACAGGGAAGAGACCCAGTACTTC. This encodes CSASDGPLDREETQYF.

This clonotype was seen a few times. The chain employs TRBV20-1 and TRBJ2-7, with 7 nucleotides matching TRBD2. The CDR3 totals 15 residues. Losses at the gene ends were 2 bases for V and 2 bases for J; bases not matched to a gene: 9. Looked up from germline, CDR1 is DFQATT and CDR2 is SNEGSKA (reference sequence). The CDR3 is CSARITGGSTYEQYF. Written as DNA, the CDR3 is TGCAGTGCTAGAATCACGGGCGGGAGCACCTACGAGCAGTACTTC.